These 12 T cell receptor beta chains originate from one sample sequenced in a study of Ad26.COV2.S vaccination and SARS-CoV-2 variants. The data were produced by immunoSEQ multiplex PCR, yet TCRdb's version contains in-frame clones alone and is incomplete. The profile shows about 460,000 clones, roughly nine tenths of them singletons. Described treatment: some 19 received Ad26.COV2.S at low or high dose, single or two shots; roughly 5 received placebo; per-sample allocation not given. Specimens were obtained on day 63 following the first vaccine or placebo injection. Sequences were derived from peripheral blood, sampled in a trial of Ad26.COV2.S vaccine versus placebo. These receptors came from a person aged 18-60 years who received the Ad26.COV2.S COVID-19 vaccine or a placebo.

The chain couples TRBV6-2 or TRBV6-3 to TRBJ2-7; the match to TRBD1 covers 7 bases. Germline CDR1 and CDR2: MNHEY and SVGEGT. This CDR3 has 16 amino acids. V lost 5 bases, J lost 1 base, and 11 bases stayed unmatched. This CDR3 reads CASSQQKQGKSYEQYF. CDR3 sequence (DNA): TGTGCCAGCAGTCAACAAAAACAGGGGAAATCCTACGAGCAGTACTTC.

The chain combines TRBV7-9 with TRBJ2-3; D ambiguous. Germline CDR1 is SEHNR and CDR2 is FQNEAQ (reference sequence). Trimming left V 1 base short and J 1 base short, with 12 bases between. The CDR3 has 16 amino acids. The CDR3: CASSLVTPGRTDTQYF. The CDR3 DNA is TGTGCCAGCAGCTTAGTGACCCCCGGGCGCACAGATACGCAGTATTTT. The full variable domain, completed using reference TRBV7-9 and TRBJ2-3, is DTGVSQNPRHKITKRGQNVTFRCDPISEHNRLYWYRQTLGQGPEFLTYFQNEAQLEKSRLLSDRFSAERPKGSFSTLEIQRTEQGDSAMYLCASSLVTPGRTDTQYFGPGTRLTVL.

This sequence joins TRBV3-1 (or the pseudogene TRBV3-2) and TRBJ1-1, with a weak D call TRBD1 (5 bases). Germline V gives CDR1 LGHDT, CDR2 YNNKEL (reference sequence). CDR3 size: 15 residues. V was trimmed by 2 bases and J by 6 bases, leaving 16 bases between them. The CDR3 spells CASSQRGSLRSEAFF. As DNA, the CDR3 is TGTGCCAGCAGCCAAAGGGGCTCCCTGAGATCTGAAGCTTTCTTT.

The chain is built from TRBV2 and TRBJ2-1; 9 bases map to TRBD2. In germline, CDR1 is SNHLY, CDR2 FYNNEI. The J segment lost 2 bases and the V segment lost 6 bases, leaving 5 bases of the junction unmatched. The CDR3 spans 15 residues. For the CDR3, the DNA is TGTGCCAGCAGACCTACTAGCGGGCCCTACAATGAGCAGTTCTTC. Translation: CASRPTSGPYNEQFF.

The V and J genes are TRBV18 and TRBJ2-7; 8 nucleotides agree with TRBD1. The CDR3 spans 15 residues. CDR1 is KGHSH, CDR2 LQKENI, per germline. V gave up 3 bases and J gave up 6 bases; unmatched junction bases: 10. The CDR3 here is CASSPSGGFGSEQYF. The CDR3 DNA is TGTGCCAGCTCACCCTCAGGGGGCTTTGGGAGCGAGCAGTACTTC. Full variable domain (remainder filled in from reference TRBV18 and TRBJ2-7): NAGVMQNPRHLVRRRGQEARLRCSPMKGHSHVYWYRQLPEEGLKFMVYLQKENIIDESGMPKERFSAEFPKEGPSILRIQQVVRGDSAAYFCASSPSGGFGSEQYFGPGTRLTVT.

The chain has TRBV18 and TRBJ1-6, with D possibly TRBD1 on 5 matching bases. CDR1 and CDR2 (germline): KGHSH, LQKENI. Trimming cost V 1 base and J 7 bases, with 8 bases left between them. The CDR3 runs 14 residues. CDR3 loop: CASSPLRENSPLHF. CDR3 bases: TGTGCCAGCTCACCACTCAGGGAAAATTCACCCCTCCACTTT.

Ten or more counts support this clone. This chain joins TRBV15 and TRBJ1-1, with D unresolved. This CDR3 has 14 residues. Germline CDR1 reads LNHNV; CDR2 reads YYDKDF (reference sequence). Trimming removed 5 bases from V and 2 bases from J, with 12 bases in between. The CDR3 DNA reads TGTGCCACCAGCGTAGAAGGGTCAAACACTGAAGCTTTCTTT. It encodes CATSVEGSNTEAFF. The variable domain in full, with the rest retrieved from reference TRBV15 and TRBJ1-1, is DAMVIQNPRYQVTQFGKPVTLSCSQTLNHNVMYWYQQKSSQAPKLLFHYYDKDFNNEADTPDNFQSRRPNTSFCFLDIRSPGLGDTAMYLCATSVEGSNTEAFFGQGTRLTVV.

The CDR3 region is CASTSDPAGPINEQFF. In DNA form, the CDR3 reads TGTGCCAGCACCTCGGACCCAGCGGGACCCATCAATGAGCAGTTCTTC. V gene TRBV27 combines with J gene TRBJ2-1; 7 bases match TRBD2. V lost 7 bases, J lost 6 bases, and 15 bases stayed unmatched. The CDR3 has 16 amino acids. Germline values: CDR1 MNHEY, CDR2 SMNVEV (reference sequence).

The chain has TRBV5-1 and TRBJ1-5; 10 bases are a match to TRBD1. CDR1 is SGHRS, CDR2 YFSETQ, per germline. The CDR3 has 15 amino acids. The V gene end was trimmed by 0 bases and the J gene end by 7 bases; junction bases not matched to a gene: 4. The CDR3 protein is CASSLGGTGEQPQHF. CDR3 nucleotide sequence: TGCGCCAGCAGCTTGGGAGGGACAGGGGAACAGCCCCAGCATTTT.

The chain links TRBV18 to TRBJ2-7, with D tentatively TRBD1 or TRBD2 (5 bases each). This CDR3 is 13 amino acids long. The ends were cut back, 4 bases at V and 5 bases at J, with 12 bases in the middle. Germline-derived CDR1 and CDR2 are KGHSH and LQKENI. The CDR3 bases are TGTGCCAGCTCACTCTGGGACGACCACGAGCAGTACTTC. Translation gives CASSLWDDHEQYF.

The chain joins TRBV28 to TRBJ2-3; 10 bases align to TRBD2. The CDR3 has 15 amino acids. Germline V gives CDR1 MDHEN, CDR2 SYDVKM. Trimming took 5 bases from V and 2 from J; bases not matched to a gene: 4. The DNA of the CDR3 is TGTGCCAGCAGTCCCACTAGCGGGAACACAGATACGCAGTATTTT. Amino acid sequence: CASSPTSGNTDTQYF. The entire variable domain, with the rest obtained from reference TRBV28 and TRBJ2-3, is as follows: DVKVTQSSRYLVKRTGEKVFLECVQDMDHENMFWYRQDPGLGLRLIYFSYDVKMKEKGDIPEGYSVSREKKERFSLILESASTNQTSMYLCASSPTSGNTDTQYFGPGTRLTVL.

The chain combines TRBV23-1 with TRBJ2-5; the match to TRBD1 covers 7 bases. TRBV23-1 is placed among ORFs of uncertain function. The CDR3 is made up of 18 amino acids. Trimming removed 0 bases from V and 2 bases from J; junction bases left unmatched: 12. The CDR3 loop reads CASSQSSGQDLRQETQYF. The CDR3 DNA reads TGCGCCAGCAGTCAATCCTCAGGACAGGACTTAAGGCAAGAGACCCAGTACTTC.